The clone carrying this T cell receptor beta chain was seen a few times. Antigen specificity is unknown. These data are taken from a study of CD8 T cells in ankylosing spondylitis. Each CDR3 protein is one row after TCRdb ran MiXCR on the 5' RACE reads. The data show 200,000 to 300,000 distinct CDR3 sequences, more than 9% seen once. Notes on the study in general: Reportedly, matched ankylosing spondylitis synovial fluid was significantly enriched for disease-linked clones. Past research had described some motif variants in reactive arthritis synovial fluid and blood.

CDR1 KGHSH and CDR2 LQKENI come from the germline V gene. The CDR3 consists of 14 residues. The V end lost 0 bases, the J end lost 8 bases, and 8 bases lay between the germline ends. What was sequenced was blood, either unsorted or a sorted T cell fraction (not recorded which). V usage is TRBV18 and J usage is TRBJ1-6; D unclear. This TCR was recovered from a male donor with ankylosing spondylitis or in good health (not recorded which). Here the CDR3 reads CASSPPNRDSPLHF. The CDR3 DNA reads TGTGCCAGCTCACCACCAAATAGGGATTCACCCCTCCACTTT.